This T cell receptor (beta chain) was identified during a study of T cells in Graves' hyperthyroidism and ophthalmopathy. The CDR3 is made up of 14 amino acids. The germline V gene has CDR1 SGHAT and CDR2 FQDESV (reference sequence). V was trimmed by 3 bases and J by 4 bases, leaving 7 bases between them. If no ophthalmopathy progression occurred within 18 months, Graves' hyperthyroidism was stable. Exclusion criteria comprised uncontrolled infection, other autoimmune disease, pregnancy or lactation. Findings and limits, study-wide: Expanded thyroid clonotypes (above 0.001) were mostly also found in blood. A median approximately 6.8 months before onset, the model predicted ophthalmopathy.

For this clonotype: Its antigen is currently unknown.

Amplification yielded TCR beta CDR3 regions, with RNA transcripts as the source. Carried out on the TCR CDR3, a first-round RT-PCR used the HTBI primer set. TCRdb re-called the multiplex PCR reads through MiXCR, storing one row per CDR3 protein. The sample holds hundreds of thousands of distinct CDR3 sequences, about a sixth seen once. The sequenced sample consisted of blood. The sequence was collected from a woman aged 18-30 years with Graves' hyperthyroidism. This sequence joins TRBV11-1 and TRBJ2-6, with no clear D. The CDR3 DNA reads as TGTGCCAGCAGCTTGCTGGACGGGGCCAACGTCCTGACTTTC. This codes for CASSLLDGANVLTF.